These 20 T cell receptor beta chains were sequenced from one sample in a study of CD8+CD57+ T cells in acquired aplastic anemia. Template material for TCR beta VDJ and CDR3 profiling consisted of genomic DNA. TCRdb reanalysed the reads using MiXCR and keeps one entry per CDR3 protein. The table lists 150,000 to 180,000 distinct CDR3 sequences, 52% of them singletons. An expansion of CD8+CD57+ cells by flow cytometry had been shown in patients chosen for sequencing. The sample consisted of sorted CD4+, CD8+, or CD8+CD57+ T cells (not recorded which) from PBMCs. The receptor set was obtained from a human donor with aplastic anemia.

The chain joins TRBV24-1 to TRBJ1-2, with D possibly TRBD1 on 5 matching bases. Germline CDR1 reads KGHDR; CDR2 reads SFDVKD. V was pared by 3 bases and J by 8 bases, with 21 bases between. CDR3 length equals 16 residues. The CDR3 sequence: CATSDASAGPRDGYTF. In nucleotides, the CDR3 is TGTGCCACCAGTGATGCCTCGGCAGGGCCCAGGGACGGCTACACCTTC.

The V gene is TRBV2, the J gene TRBJ2-2; 11 nucleotides match TRBD1. Germline lookup yields CDR1 SNHLY and CDR2 FYNNEI. The CDR3 runs to 15 residues. J gave up 4 bases and V 4 bases, and 2 bases lay outside the gene matches. The CDR3 sequence: CASSAGTGGTGELFF. CDR3 coding DNA: TGTGCCAGCAGTGCCGGGACAGGGGGCACCGGGGAGCTGTTTTTT.

V is TRBV2 and J is TRBJ1-4; the match to TRBD1 covers 7 bases. The CDR3 totals 15 residues. CDR1 and CDR2 from the germline V gene are SNHLY and FYNNEI. V shed 9 bases, J shed 5 bases, and the junction held 12 bases outside the gene matches. The CDR3 DNA follows: TGTGCCAGAAGAATCACAGGGGTGGGGAATGAAAAACTGTTTTTT. Its translation: CARRITGVGNEKLFF.

For this clonotype: One end of the junction varies from germline; a read error may be responsible. The chain carries TRBV11-2 and TRBJ2-7; D call uncertain. The germline V gene encodes CDR1 SGHAT and CDR2 FQNNGV. This CDR3 is built from 14 residues. CDR3 sequence: CASSPLRGTYEQYF. The DNA of the CDR3 is TGTGCTAGCAGCCCCCTCAGAGGAACCTACGAGCAGTACTTC.

The chain has TRBV5-1 and TRBJ2-7; TRBD1 agrees at 11 bases. J gave up 2 bases and V 4 bases, and 2 bases lay outside the gene matches. CDR1 SGHRS and CDR2 YFSETQ come from the germline V gene. The CDR3 has 14 residues. This CDR3 is CASSPDRGPYEQYF. In nucleotides, the CDR3 is TGCGCCAGCAGCCCGGACAGGGGGCCCTACGAGCAGTACTTC.

This clonotype came up a few times. This may stem from a read error, because a much larger clone lies one nucleotide away. Since the CDR3 does not end with the conserved phenylalanine or tryptophan, this likely comes from a read error. V is TRBV2 and J is TRBJ1-1, with a weak D call TRBD1 (6 bases). The CDR3 is made up of 13 amino acids. Germline V gene sequence: CDR1 SNHLY, CDR2 FYNNEI. The ends were cut back, 3 bases at V and 5 bases at J, with 10 bases in the middle. CDR3 DNA sequence: TGTGCCAGCAGTGATGCGGACAGTACTGAAGCTTTCCTT. Translation gives CASSDADSTEAFL.

The chain joins TRBV7-9 to TRBJ2-1, with no clear D. The germline gives CDR1 SEHNR, CDR2 FQNEAQ (reference sequence). V was trimmed by 5 bases and J by 5 bases, leaving 7 bases between them. The CDR3 contains 12 residues. The DNA for the CDR3 is TGTGCCAGCAGCCTCACTCACAATGAGCAGTTCTTC. Translating gives CASSLTHNEQFF.

The chain combines TRBV2 with TRBJ1-2; 7 bases are shared with TRBD1. The ends lost 4 bases at V and 8 bases at J; junction bases unmatched: 7. CDR3 length equals 13 residues. Germline lookup yields CDR1 SNHLY and CDR2 FYNNEI. The DNA of the CDR3 is TGTGCCAGCAGTGTGCGACAGGGAAGAGGCTACACCTTC. It is translated as CASSVRQGRGYTF. The full variable domain, in which reference TRBV2 and TRBJ1-2 provide the parts outside the CDR3, is EPEVTQTPSHQVTQMGQEVILRCVPISNHLYFYWYRQILGQKVEFLVSFYNNEISEKSEIFDDQFSVERPDGSNFTLKIRSTKLEDSAMYFCASSVRQGRGYTFGSGTRLTVV.

This clonotype was recorded once. The rearrangement uses TRBV2 and TRBJ2-7; perhaps TRBD2 as D (5 bases). This CDR3 spans 14 amino acids. Germline CDR1 and CDR2: SNHLY and FYNNEI. Trimming removed 3 bases from V and 4 bases from J, with 13 bases in between. In DNA, the CDR3 is TGTGCCAGCAGTGAGAGGGCCTCGATGTACGAGCAGTACTTC. Translation: CASSERASMYEQYF.

Many counts were recorded for this clonotype. The rearrangement uses TRBV15 and TRBJ2-6; D remains ambiguous. The CDR3 is 16 amino acids. Trimming cost V 0 bases and J 4 bases, with 10 bases left between them. Germline CDR1 LNHNV, CDR2 YYDKDF (reference sequence). The CDR3 DNA is TGTGCCACCAGCAGAGATGCAAGGGTCGGGGCCAACGTCCTGACTTTC. Translated: CATSRDARVGANVLTF.

This sequence joins TRBV7-3 and TRBJ2-1; TRBD2 aligns across 10 bases. Germline values: CDR1 SGHTA, CDR2 FQGTGA. The CDR3 contains 13 residues. With 5 bases clipped from V and 10 bases from J, the junction kept 5 bases outside the gene matches. For the CDR3, the DNA is TGTGCCAGCAGCCCAAGCGGGGGGGCCGAGCAGTTCTTC. This gives the protein CASSPSGGAEQFF.

As to this clonotype: With a much larger clone just one base away, this may be a read error. This chain joins TRBV6-4 and TRBJ1-2, with unresolved D. This CDR3 is built from 18 residues. Trimming took 0 bases from V and 4 from J, leaving 21 bases between them. Germline V gene data show CDR1 as MRHNA and CDR2 as SNTAGT. Here the CDR3 reads CASSDSTPNLGMGYGYTF. CDR3 bases: TGTGCCAGCAGTGACTCGACGCCGAACCTGGGAATGGGCTATGGCTACACCTTC.

The V call is TRBV25-1, the J call TRBJ2-1; D gene ambiguous. This CDR3 has 15 amino acids. Germline V CDR1 and CDR2: MGHDK, SYGVNS. V shed 3 bases and J shed 8 bases, with 17 bases lying between them. The CDR3 sequence is CASSDMSAAFDEQFF. DNA for the CDR3: TGTGCCAGCAGTGATATGTCTGCAGCGTTCGATGAGCAGTTCTTC.

This clonotype was observed a few times. The chain couples TRBV9 to TRBJ2-1, with TRBD2 matching over 14 bases. Germline loops: CDR1 SGDLS, CDR2 YYNGEE. V lost 3 bases, J lost 4 bases, and 3 bases stayed unmatched. The CDR3 totals 16 residues. As DNA, the CDR3 is TGTGCCAGCAGCGCCGGGACTAGCGGGGGTTACAATGAGCAGTTCTTC. Its translation is CASSAGTSGGYNEQFF.

This clonotype has only a few counts. The rearrangement uses TRBV29-1 and TRBJ1-1; D possibly corresponds to TRBD1 (6 bases). Germline V gives CDR1 SQVTM, CDR2 ANQGSEA. Between the trimmed V and J ends, which lost 3 bases and 0 bases, there was a span of 11 bases. The CDR3 length is 14 residues. Here the CDR3 DNA reads TGCAGCGTTGATCGGGGGCCTATGAACACTGAAGCTTTCTTT. Its protein is CSVDRGPMNTEAFF.

This chain joins TRBV24-1 and TRBJ2-7; TRBD1 might be the D (5 bases). CDR1 is KGHDR, CDR2 SFDVKD, per germline. V was cut by 4 bases and J by 10 bases, with 16 bases left in between. The CDR3 loop spans 13 amino acids. CDR3 residues: CATSEGLRDSQYF. CDR3 DNA: TGTGCCACCAGTGAGGGCCTCCGTGACAGCCAGTACTTC.

The table lists this clonotype with many counts. V gene TRBV13 combines with J gene TRBJ2-5, with D perhaps matching TRBD2 (7 bases). CDR3 length equals 16 residues. The V and J ends lost 5 bases and 5 bases respectively, with 21 bases between them. The germline V gene encodes CDR1 PRHDT and CDR2 FYEKMQ (reference sequence). DNA of the CDR3: TGTGCCAGCAGCGCCGAAGGGGGGGGGAGGATGGAGACCCAGTACTTC. It translates to CASSAEGGGRMETQYF.

The chain uses TRBV25-1 and TRBJ2-3, with 8 bases matching TRBD2. The germline gives CDR1 MGHDK, CDR2 SYGVNS. V gave up 6 bases and J gave up 4 bases; unmatched junction bases: 3. This CDR3 comprises 13 residues. The CDR3 reads CASSVAGSDTQYF. The DNA of the CDR3 is TGTGCCAGCAGCGTAGCGGGGTCAGATACGCAGTATTTT.

A few counts support this clonotype. This sequence joins TRBV10-3 and TRBJ2-5, with D perhaps matching TRBD2 (6 bases). V was clipped by 2 bases and J by 4 bases, with 11 bases between them. Germline lookup yields CDR1 ENHRY and CDR2 SYGVKD. The CDR3 is 14 amino acids. The CDR3 DNA reads as TGTGCCATCAGTGAGGGGCGGGGTGGAGAGACCCAGTACTTC. It is translated as CAISEGRGGETQYF.

The chain is built from TRBV7-8 and TRBJ2-7; D remains unclear. Trimming took off 1 base at V and 6 bases at J, with 10 bases between the two ends. Germline lookup yields CDR1 SGHVS and CDR2 FQNEAQ. This CDR3 is 13 amino acids long. The CDR3 sequence is CASSLVLLGEQYF. In nucleotides, the CDR3 is TGTGCCAGCAGCTTAGTTCTGTTGGGCGAGCAGTACTTC.